Below, one TCR beta chain is given with its context. Treatment-naive patients with stable or active relapsing-remitting disease were the multiple sclerosis controls. This specimen comes from a study of CD8 T cells in Susac syndrome. An amount of RNA that ranged from about 0.45 to 1 ug was reverse transcribed with random hexamers. The authors amplified TCR beta CDR3 across 54 Vbeta and 13 Jbeta using immunoSEQ multiplex PCR. Using its own MiXCR run on the immunoSEQ multiplex PCR reads, TCRdb lists one record per CDR3 protein. This sample has more than 95,000 distinct CDR3 sequences, with about 92% found just once. CDR1 and CDR2 from the germline V gene are MNHEY and SVGAGI. This CDR3 has 15 amino acids. The junction had 3 bases not matched to a gene; V was cut back by 4 bases and J by 4 bases.

V usage is TRBV6-5 and J usage is TRBJ2-1; 11 positions agree with TRBD2. This receptor was obtained from a human donor with multiple sclerosis. Sequenced sample: CD8+ T cells from PBMCs. CDR3 loop: CASSSTSGVYNEQFF. CDR3 DNA sequence: TGTGCCAGCAGTTCGACTAGCGGGGTTTACAATGAGCAGTTCTTC.